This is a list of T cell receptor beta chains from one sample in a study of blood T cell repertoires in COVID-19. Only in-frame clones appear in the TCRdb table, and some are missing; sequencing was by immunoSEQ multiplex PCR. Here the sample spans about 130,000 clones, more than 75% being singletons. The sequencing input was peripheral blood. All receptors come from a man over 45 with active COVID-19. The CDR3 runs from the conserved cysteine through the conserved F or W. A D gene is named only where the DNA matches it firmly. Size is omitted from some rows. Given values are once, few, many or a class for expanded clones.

CDR3 DNA: TGCGCCAGCACCGCAGCGGGGGGGCTCGCGGAGACCCAGTACTTC
CDR3 protein: CASTAAGGLAETQYF
J gene: TRBJ2-5
clone size: .
D gene: TRBD2
V gene: TRBV5-1

CDR3 DNA: TGTGCCAGCAGTTTGAGGACAGATGGCTACACCTTC
CDR3 protein: CASSLRTDGYTF
J gene: TRBJ1-2
clone size: few
D gene: .
V gene: TRBV28

CDR3 DNA: TGCGCCAGCAGCCAAACCCCAGGATCGAATGAAAAACTGTTTTTT
CDR3 protein: CASSQTPGSNEKLFF
J gene: TRBJ1-4
clone size: .
D gene: .
V gene: TRBV4-1

CDR3 DNA: TGTGCCAGCAGCCAAATACAGGGGCCCAACTATGGCTACACCTTC
CDR3 protein: CASSQIQGPNYGYTF
J gene: TRBJ1-2
clone size: .
D gene: TRBD1
V gene: TRBV4-2

CDR3 DNA: TGTGCCAGCAGTCCTGGGACAGGGAATAACTATGGCTACACCTTC
CDR3 protein: CASSPGTGNNYGYTF
J gene: TRBJ1-2
clone size: .
D gene: TRBD1
V gene: TRBV6-6

CDR3 DNA: TGTGCCATCAAAACTAGTCTGGTCGGGGAGCTGTTTTTT
CDR3 protein: CAIKTSLVGELFF
J gene: TRBJ2-2
clone size: .
D gene: .
V gene: TRBV6-5

CDR3 DNA: TGTGCCAGCAGCGCGGACAGTCACTCCTACGAGCAGTACTTC
CDR3 protein: CASSADSHSYEQYF
J gene: TRBJ2-7
clone size: .
D gene: .
V gene: TRBV2

CDR3 DNA: TGTGCCAGCTCACGCGGACAGGAGTCCTACGAGCAGTACTTC
CDR3 protein: CASSRGQESYEQYF
J gene: TRBJ2-7
clone size: .
D gene: TRBD1
V gene: TRBV18

CDR3 DNA: TGTGCCAGTACCGAGGGAAGGGTAAATCAGCCCCAGCATTTT
CDR3 protein: CASTEGRVNQPQHF
J gene: TRBJ1-5
clone size: .
D gene: .
V gene: TRBV19

CDR3 DNA: TGTGCCACCAGTGATCGACACTGGTACACAGATACGCAGTATTTT
CDR3 protein: CATSDRHWYTDTQYF
J gene: TRBJ2-3
clone size: .
D gene: .
V gene: TRBV24-1

CDR3 DNA: TGTGCCAGCAGCCCTTCCGACAATGAGCAGTTCTTC
CDR3 protein: CASSPSDNEQFF
J gene: TRBJ2-1
clone size: .
D gene: .
V gene: TRBV6-6

CDR3 DNA: TGTGCCAGCAGCCAAGGAGTAACCGGCACAGATACGCAGTATTTT
CDR3 protein: CASSQGVTGTDTQYF
J gene: TRBJ2-3
clone size: .
D gene: .
V gene: TRBV14

CDR3 DNA: TGTGCCAGCAGTGGAACCCGGGACAGGGCCTATGGCTACACCTTC
CDR3 protein: CASSGTRDRAYGYTF
J gene: TRBJ1-2
clone size: .
D gene: TRBD1
V gene: TRBV25-1

CDR3 DNA: TGTGCCAGTATCGACACTCTTCACACCGGGGAGCTGTTTTTT
CDR3 protein: CASIDTLHTGELFF
J gene: TRBJ2-2
clone size: .
D gene: .
V gene: TRBV19

CDR3 DNA: TGTGCCAGCAGTTTATCGGGGCGGGGGGGGTTCGAGCAGTACTTC
CDR3 protein: CASSLSGRGGFEQYF
J gene: TRBJ2-7
clone size: .
D gene: TRBD2
V gene: TRBV27

CDR3 DNA: TGTGCCAGCAGCTCAATAGCGGGGGCAGGGGCAGATACGCAGTATTTT
CDR3 protein: CASSSIAGAGADTQYF
J gene: TRBJ2-3
clone size: .
D gene: TRBD2
V gene: TRBV11-2

CDR3 DNA: TGTGCCAGCAGCCCTAGTACGGAGACTAGCAATGAGCAGTTCTTC
CDR3 protein: CASSPSTETSNEQFF
J gene: TRBJ2-1
clone size: .
D gene: .
V gene: TRBV9

CDR3 DNA: TGTGCCAGCAGTGGACGAACCGGGACTAGCGGGGGGGCCATCACCGGGGAGCTGTTTTTT
CDR3 protein: CASSGRTGTSGGAITGELFF
J gene: TRBJ2-2
clone size: .
D gene: TRBD2
V gene: TRBV6-1

CDR3 DNA: TGTGCCAGCAGTCGGGGGAATAATCAGCCCCAGCATTTT
CDR3 protein: CASSRGNNQPQHF
J gene: TRBJ1-5
clone size: few
D gene: .
V gene: TRBV7-8

CDR3 DNA: TGTGCCAGCAGCCCGCAGGGGGTAGGAGGGGAGACCCAGTACTTC
CDR3 protein: CASSPQGVGGETQYF
J gene: TRBJ2-5
clone size: once
D gene: .
V gene: TRBV9

CDR3 DNA: TGTGCCAGCAGCTTAGGGACAGGGGATCAGCCCCAGCATTTT
CDR3 protein: CASSLGTGDQPQHF
J gene: TRBJ1-5
clone size: once
D gene: TRBD1
V gene: TRBV7-8

CDR3 DNA: TGTGCCAGCAGCCCTAGCGGGGTCGGAACCGGGGAGCTGTTTTTT
CDR3 protein: CASSPSGVGTGELFF
J gene: TRBJ2-2
clone size: .
D gene: TRBD2
V gene: TRBV7-2

CDR3 DNA: TGTGCCAGCAGTTATGGGACTGGCCATCAGCCCCAGCATTTT
CDR3 protein: CASSYGTGHQPQHF
J gene: TRBJ1-5
clone size: .
D gene: .
V gene: TRBV6-9

CDR3 DNA: TGTGCCAGCAGCCAGACTAGCGGGAAGGGCGGGGAGCTGTTTTTT
CDR3 protein: CASSQTSGKGGELFF
J gene: TRBJ2-2
clone size: .
D gene: TRBD2
V gene: TRBV7-7

CDR3 DNA: TGCGCCAGCAGTCCCGGGGGACGGAACGGGGAGCTGTTTTTT
CDR3 protein: CASSPGGRNGELFF
J gene: TRBJ2-2
clone size: .
D gene: .
V gene: TRBV5-1